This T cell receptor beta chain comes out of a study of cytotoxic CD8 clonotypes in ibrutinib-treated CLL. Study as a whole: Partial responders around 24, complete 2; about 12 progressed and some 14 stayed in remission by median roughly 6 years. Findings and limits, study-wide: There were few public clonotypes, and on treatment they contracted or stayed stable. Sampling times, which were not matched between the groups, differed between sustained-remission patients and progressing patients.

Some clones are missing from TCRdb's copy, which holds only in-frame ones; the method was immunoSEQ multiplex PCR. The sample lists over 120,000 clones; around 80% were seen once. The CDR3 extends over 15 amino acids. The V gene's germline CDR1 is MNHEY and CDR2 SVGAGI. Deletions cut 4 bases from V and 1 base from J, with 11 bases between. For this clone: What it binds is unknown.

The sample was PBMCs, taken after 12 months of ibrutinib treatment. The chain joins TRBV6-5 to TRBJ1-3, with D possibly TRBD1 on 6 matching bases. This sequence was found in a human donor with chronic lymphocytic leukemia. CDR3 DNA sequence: TGTGCCAGCAGTTCTTGGACAGAATCTGGAAACACCATATATTTT. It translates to CASSSWTESGNTIYF.